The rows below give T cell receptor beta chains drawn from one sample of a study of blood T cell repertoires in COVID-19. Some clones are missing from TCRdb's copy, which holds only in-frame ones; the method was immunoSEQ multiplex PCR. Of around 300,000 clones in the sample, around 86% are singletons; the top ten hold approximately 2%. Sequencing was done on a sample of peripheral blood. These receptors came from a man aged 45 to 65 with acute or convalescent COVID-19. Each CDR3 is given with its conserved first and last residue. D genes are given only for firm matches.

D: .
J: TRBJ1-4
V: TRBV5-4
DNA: TGTGCCAGCAGCGCCATGAGTGCAACTAATGAAAAACTGTTTTTT
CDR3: CASSAMSATNEKLFF

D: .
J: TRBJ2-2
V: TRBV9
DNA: TGTGCCAGCTCCGTGCGCTACACCGGGGAGCTGTTTTTT
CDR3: CASSVRYTGELFF

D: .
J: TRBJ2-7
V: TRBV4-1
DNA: TGCGCCAGCAGCGTCACAAGCTCCTACGAGCAGTACTTC
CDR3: CASSVTSSYEQYF

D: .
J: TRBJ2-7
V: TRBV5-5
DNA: TGTGCCAGCAGCTTAAAAGGGGCAGTTTCGTGGGAGCAGTACTTC
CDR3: CASSLKGAVSWEQYF

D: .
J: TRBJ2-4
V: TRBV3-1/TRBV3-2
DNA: TGTGCCAGCGGTTCCCTTTTAACAAAAAACATTCAGTACTTC
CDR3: CASGSLLTKNIQYF

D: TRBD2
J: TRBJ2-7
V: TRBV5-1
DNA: TGCGCCAGCAGCTTGGAGGCTAGCGGACCTTACGAGCAGTACTTC
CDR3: CASSLEASGPYEQYF

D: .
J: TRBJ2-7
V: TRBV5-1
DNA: TGCGCCAGCAGCTTGCCCGGGACACCCCCACTCGAGCAGTACTTC
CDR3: CASSLPGTPPLEQYF

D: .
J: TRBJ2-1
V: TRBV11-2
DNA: TGTGCCAGCAGCCGGCGGAGGGGGGACAGCAGCTCCTACAATGAGCAGTTCTTC
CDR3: CASSRRRGDSSSYNEQFF

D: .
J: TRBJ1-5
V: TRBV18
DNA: TGTGCCAGCTCACCAGAGACTACTTCCAGAGGCAGCAATCAGCCCCAGCATTTT
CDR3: CASSPETTSRGSNQPQHF

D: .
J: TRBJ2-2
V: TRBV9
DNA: TGTGCCAGCAGCCCGCCTGGGGCAGGGGCCGGGGAGCTGTTTTTT
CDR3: CASSPPGAGAGELFF

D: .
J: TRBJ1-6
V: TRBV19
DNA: TGTGCCAGTGGCATGTGGGGAGGTAATTCACCCCTCCACTTT
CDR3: CASGMWGGNSPLHF

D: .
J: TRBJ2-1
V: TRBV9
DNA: TGTGCCAGCAGCGTAGGGCCCCCGATAAGCGGCCTTTCCTACAATGAGCAGTTCTTC
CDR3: CASSVGPPISGLSYNEQFF

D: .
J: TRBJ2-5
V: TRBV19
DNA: TGTGCCAGTAGTATAAACAGAGGGGAGACCCAGTACTTC
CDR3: CASSINRGETQYF

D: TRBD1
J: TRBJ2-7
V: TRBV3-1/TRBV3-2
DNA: TGTGCCAGCAGCCCGCTGACAGGGGGCGCCGAGCAGTACTTC
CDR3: CASSPLTGGAEQYF